This entry concerns a single TCR beta chain. Here immunoSEQ multiplex PCR was the method, and the copy in TCRdb shows in-frame clones only, minus some. The repertoire consists of 200,000 to 250,000 clones, with around 90% occurring once and the leading ten covering about 3.5%. The data are from a study of blood T cell repertoires in COVID-19. Study information: Sources were T cells, B-cell-depleted T cells, or PBMCs; the material itself was cDNA or gDNA.

Sequenced: PBMCs or T cells enriched from blood (not recorded which). This TCR derives from a woman in her twenties or thirties who had been exposed to COVID-19.

DNA of the CDR3: TGCGCCAGCAGCTTGCGGGATTTTAATCAGCCCCAGCATTTT. Residues: CASSLRDFNQPQHF. The gene calls are TRBV5-1 and TRBJ1-5; D ambiguous. V was clipped by 1 base and J by 4 bases, with 9 bases between them. Germline V lookup: CDR1 SGHRS, CDR2 YFSETQ. CDR3 length: 14 residues.